The subject of this entry is one TCR beta chain. Its antigen is unknown. Trimming took 4 bases from V and 8 from J, leaving 10 bases between them. The CDR3 has 12 amino acids. Germline V gene lookup returns CDR1 SGHDT and CDR2 YYEEEE. Profiled with immunoSEQ multiplex PCR; TCRdb holds only in-frame clones, not every one. The sample holds approximately 6,200 clones; 85% to 90% are singletons and the top ten take approximately 22%. The time point was: pre-reinfection, 55 to 20 weeks before reinfection detection. The sorted cells went straight to TCR sequencing with no prior in vitro expansion. These data come from a study of memory CD8 T cells in hepatitis C reinfection. The wider study: HCV reinfection: RNA-positive following two negative tests at least 60 days apart. Pre-reinfection sampling occurred 55 to 20 weeks ahead of detected reinfection.

Study conclusions and caveats: Only 4 or 5 donors prevented definitive conclusions about public clonotypes.

Sequenced material: naive CD8+ T cells sorted from blood. The TCR comes from a man in his forties or fifties with hepatitis C virus infection. This chain uses TRBV5-6 with TRBJ2-1; unclear D gene. The DNA for the CDR3 is TGTGCCAGCAGCCTATCAGAGGATGAGCAGTTCTTC. Translating it yields CASSLSEDEQFF.